Ten or more counts support the clone carrying this TCR beta chain. TCRdb ran MiXCR on the RT-PCR reads and lists one entry per CDR3 protein. The repertoire holds 150,000 to 200,000 distinct CDR3 sequences, with about 32% as singletons. CDR1 and CDR2 (germline): MDHEN, SYDVKM. With V trimmed by 3 bases and J by 8 bases, 3 bases remained unmatched. The CDR3 spans 13 residues. The sample is drawn from a study of patients and donors after allogeneic stem cell transplantation. The chain combines TRBV28 with TRBJ1-2; 10 bases map to TRBD1. The TCR sequence derives from a human donor who was either an allogeneic HSCT recipient or a stem cell or donor lymphocyte infusion donor (not recorded which). It is not recorded whose cells these are; they may come from a transplant donor. The specimen was blood, either unsorted or a sorted T cell fraction (not recorded which). The chain's CDR3 is CASSLTGGKGYTF. CDR3 coding DNA: TGTGCCAGCAGTTTGACAGGGGGCAAAGGCTACACCTTC.